Sequencing of this T cell receptor beta chain was carried out in a study of T cell responses to AZD1222 COVID-19 vaccine. The overall study: Second doses that came at about 4 or about 12 weeks were put together. The study, taken as a whole, reports: The reported proportion of spike-specific TCRs targeting unmutated variant regions was nearly half. Donors in the cohort were predominantly white British and more often female, and clonal diversity was possibly underestimated.

Sequencing was performed with immunoSEQ multiplex PCR; in TCRdb, only in-frame clones are kept and a portion is missing. This table holds 150,000 or so clones, about 95% found once. V gave up 5 bases and J gave up 3 bases, with 6 bases separating them. The CDR3 consists of 11 residues. Germline-derived CDR1 and CDR2 are SGHKS and YYEKEE (reference sequence). In regard to this clone: Its antigen remains unknown.

This chain links TRBV5-5 with TRBJ2-7; D not resolved. The source is an adult in good health. The material sequenced was peripheral blood, taken on day 0 of AZD1222 vaccination. The CDR3 DNA is TGTGCCAGCAGTCCACGCTACGAGCAGTACTTC. Translating gives CASSPRYEQYF.